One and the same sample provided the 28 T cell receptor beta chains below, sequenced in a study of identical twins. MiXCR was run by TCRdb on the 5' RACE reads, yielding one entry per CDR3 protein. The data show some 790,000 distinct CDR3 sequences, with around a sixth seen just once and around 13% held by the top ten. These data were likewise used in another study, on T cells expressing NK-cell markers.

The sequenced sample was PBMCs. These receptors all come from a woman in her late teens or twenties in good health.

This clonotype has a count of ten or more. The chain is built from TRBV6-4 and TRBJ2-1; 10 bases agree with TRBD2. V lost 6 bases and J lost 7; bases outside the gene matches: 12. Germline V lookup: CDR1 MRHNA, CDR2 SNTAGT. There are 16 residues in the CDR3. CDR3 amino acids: CASSEGSGGEVNEQFF. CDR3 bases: TGTGCCAGCAGCGAAGGCAGCGGGGGGGAGGTTAATGAGCAGTTCTTC.

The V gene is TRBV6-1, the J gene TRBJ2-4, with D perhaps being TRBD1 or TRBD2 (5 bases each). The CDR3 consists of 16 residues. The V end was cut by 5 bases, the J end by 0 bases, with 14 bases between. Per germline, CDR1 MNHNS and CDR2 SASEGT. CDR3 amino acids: CASSPGTPLAKNIQYF. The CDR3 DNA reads TGTGCCAGCAGTCCCGGGACGCCTTTAGCCAAAAACATTCAGTACTTC.

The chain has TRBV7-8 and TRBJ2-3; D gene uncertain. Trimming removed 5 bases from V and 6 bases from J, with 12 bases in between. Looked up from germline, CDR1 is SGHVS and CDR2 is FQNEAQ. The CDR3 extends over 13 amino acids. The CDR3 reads CASSRNVGDTQYF. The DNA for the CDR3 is TGTGCCAGCAGCCGAAATGTCGGGGATACGCAGTATTTT.

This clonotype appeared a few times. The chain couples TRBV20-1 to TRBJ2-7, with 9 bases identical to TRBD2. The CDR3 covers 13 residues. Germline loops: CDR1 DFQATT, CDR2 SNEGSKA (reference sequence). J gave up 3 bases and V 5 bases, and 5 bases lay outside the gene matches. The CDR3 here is CSAGTTSGYEQYF. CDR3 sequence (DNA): TGCAGTGCTGGGACGACTAGCGGCTACGAGCAGTACTTC.

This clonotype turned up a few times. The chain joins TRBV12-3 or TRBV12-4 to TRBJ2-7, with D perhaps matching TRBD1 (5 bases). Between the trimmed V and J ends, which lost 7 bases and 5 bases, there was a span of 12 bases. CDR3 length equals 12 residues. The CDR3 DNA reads TGTGCCAGCACCCAGGGTAGGAACGAGCAGTACTTC. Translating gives CASTQGRNEQYF.

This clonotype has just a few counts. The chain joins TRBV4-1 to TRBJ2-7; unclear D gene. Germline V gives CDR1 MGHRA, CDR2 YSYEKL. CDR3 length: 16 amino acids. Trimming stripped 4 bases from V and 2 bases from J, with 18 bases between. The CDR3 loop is CASSRGISSSAYEQYF. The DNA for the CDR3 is TGCGCCAGCAGCCGAGGAATCTCCTCCTCGGCCTACGAGCAGTACTTC.

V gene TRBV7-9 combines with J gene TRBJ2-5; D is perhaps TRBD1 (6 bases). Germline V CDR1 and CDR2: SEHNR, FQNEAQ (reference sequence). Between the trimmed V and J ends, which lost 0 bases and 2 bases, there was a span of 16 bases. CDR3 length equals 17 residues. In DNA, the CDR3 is TGTGCCAGCAGCTTAGCGCATGGACAGCTAAATCAAGAGACCCAGTACTTC. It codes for CASSLAHGQLNQETQYF.

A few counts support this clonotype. The CDR3 loop is CSVFLMRGHNEQFF. CDR3 sequence (DNA): TGCAGCGTGTTTTTAATGAGGGGGCACAATGAGCAGTTCTTC. The chain employs TRBV29-1 and TRBJ2-1; 7 bases match TRBD1. Per the germline V gene, CDR1 is SQVTM and CDR2 is ANQGSEA. V was pared by 6 bases and J by 5 bases, with 10 bases of the junction left unmatched. This CDR3 has 14 amino acids.

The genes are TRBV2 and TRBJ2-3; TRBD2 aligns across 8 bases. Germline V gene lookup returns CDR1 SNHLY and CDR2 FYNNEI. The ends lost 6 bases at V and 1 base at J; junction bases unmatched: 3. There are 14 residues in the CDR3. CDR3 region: CASRSGSGTDTQYF. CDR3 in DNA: TGTGCCAGCAGGAGCGGGAGCGGCACAGATACGCAGTATTTT.

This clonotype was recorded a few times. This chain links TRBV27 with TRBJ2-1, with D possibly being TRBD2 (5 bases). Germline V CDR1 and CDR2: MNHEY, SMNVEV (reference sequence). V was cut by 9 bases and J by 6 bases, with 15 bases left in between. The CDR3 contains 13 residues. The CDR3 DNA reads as TGTGCCAGTGCTACTACTAGTAGCAATGAGCAGTTCTTC. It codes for CASATTSSNEQFF.

Here the CDR3 reads CASTTSGRTGTGELFF. The CDR3 DNA reads TGTGCCAGCACTACTAGCGGGAGGACGGGCACCGGGGAGCTGTTTTTT. The genes are TRBV2 and TRBJ2-2; 12 bases are a match to TRBD2. V dropped 7 bases and J dropped 4; count of bases not matched to a gene: 7. The CDR3 totals 16 residues. From germline, CDR1 is SNHLY and CDR2 FYNNEI.

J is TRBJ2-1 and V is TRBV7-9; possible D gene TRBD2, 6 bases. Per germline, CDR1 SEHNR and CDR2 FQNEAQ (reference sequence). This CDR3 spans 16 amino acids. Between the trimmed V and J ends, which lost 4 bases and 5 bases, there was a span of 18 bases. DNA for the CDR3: TGTGCCAGCAGCTCCCACCGCAAGACTAGGCACAATGAGCAGTTCTTC. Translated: CASSSHRKTRHNEQFF.

CDR3 residues: CASSSNPLPPGELFF. CDR3 in DNA: TGCGCCAGCAGCTCGAACCCCCTACCCCCCGGGGAGCTGTTTTTT. The rearrangement links TRBV5-1 to TRBJ2-2, with D uncertain. Trimming removed 3 bases from V and 6 bases from J, with 15 bases in between. The CDR3 loop spans 15 amino acids. Per the germline V gene, CDR1 is SGHRS and CDR2 is YFSETQ. The full variable domain, its missing parts supplied by reference TRBV5-1 and TRBJ2-2, is KAGVTQTPRYLIKTRGQQVTLSCSPISGHRSVSWYQQTPGQGLQFLFEYFSETQRNKGNFPGRFSGRQFSNSRSEMNVSTLELGDSALYLCASSSNPLPPGELFFGEGSRLTVL.

The CDR3 loop is CATSDVNEQFF. CDR3 DNA sequence: TGTGCCACCAGTGACGTGAATGAGCAGTTCTTC. This chain links TRBV24-1 with TRBJ2-1, with unresolved D. There are 11 residues in the CDR3. The germline V and J ends were trimmed by 4 bases and 7 bases, with 4 bases remaining between them. Per germline, CDR1 KGHDR and CDR2 SFDVKD.

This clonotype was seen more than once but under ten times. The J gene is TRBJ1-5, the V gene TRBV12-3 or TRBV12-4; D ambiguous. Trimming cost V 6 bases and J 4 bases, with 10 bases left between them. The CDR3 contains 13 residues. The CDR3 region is CASSRHTNQPQHF. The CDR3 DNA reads TGTGCCAGCAGCCGACACACGAATCAGCCCCAGCATTTT.

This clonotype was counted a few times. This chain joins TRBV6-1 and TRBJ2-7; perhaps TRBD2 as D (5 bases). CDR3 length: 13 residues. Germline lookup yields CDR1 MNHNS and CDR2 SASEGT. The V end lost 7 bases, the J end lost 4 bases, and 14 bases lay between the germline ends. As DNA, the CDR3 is TGTGCCAGCAAGGGAGACCCCCCTTACGAGCAGTACTTC. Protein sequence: CASKGDPPYEQYF.

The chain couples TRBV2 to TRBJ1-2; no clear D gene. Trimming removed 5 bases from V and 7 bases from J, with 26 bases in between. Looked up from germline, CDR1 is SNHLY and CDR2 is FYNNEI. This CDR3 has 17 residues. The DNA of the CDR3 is TGTGCCAGCAGTTCCACCCCCGATCCTTCAGGAGCCTCTGGCTACACCTTC. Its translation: CASSSTPDPSGASGYTF.

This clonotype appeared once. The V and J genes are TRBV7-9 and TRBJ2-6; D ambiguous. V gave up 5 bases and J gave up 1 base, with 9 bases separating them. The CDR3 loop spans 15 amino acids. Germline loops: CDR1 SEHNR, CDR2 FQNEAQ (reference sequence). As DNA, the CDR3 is TGTGCCAGCAGCGCCGGAGAGTCTGGGGCCAACGTCCTGACTTTC. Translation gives CASSAGESGANVLTF.

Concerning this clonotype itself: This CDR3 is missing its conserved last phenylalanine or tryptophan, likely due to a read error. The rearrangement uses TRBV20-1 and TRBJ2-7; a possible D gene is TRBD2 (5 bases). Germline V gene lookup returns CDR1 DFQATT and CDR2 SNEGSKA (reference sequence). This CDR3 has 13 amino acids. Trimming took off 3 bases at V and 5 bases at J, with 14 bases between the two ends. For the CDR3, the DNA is TGCAGTGCTAGTCAGTCGGTGGAGGACGAGCAGTACTTG. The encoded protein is CSASQSVEDEQYL.

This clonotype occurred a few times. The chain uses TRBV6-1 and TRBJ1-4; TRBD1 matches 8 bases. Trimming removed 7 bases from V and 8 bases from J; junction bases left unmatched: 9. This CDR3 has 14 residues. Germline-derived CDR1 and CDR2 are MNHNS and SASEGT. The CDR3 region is CASNNRGIGEKLFF. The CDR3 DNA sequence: TGTGCCAGCAACAACAGGGGGATAGGGGAAAAACTGTTTTTT.

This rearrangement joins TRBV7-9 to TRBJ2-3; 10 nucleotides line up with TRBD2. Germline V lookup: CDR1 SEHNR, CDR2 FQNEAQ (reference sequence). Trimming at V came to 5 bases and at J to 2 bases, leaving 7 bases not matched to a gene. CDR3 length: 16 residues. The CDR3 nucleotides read TGTGCCAGCAGCGAGATGACTAGCGGGTTCACAGATACGCAGTATTTT. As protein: CASSEMTSGFTDTQYF.

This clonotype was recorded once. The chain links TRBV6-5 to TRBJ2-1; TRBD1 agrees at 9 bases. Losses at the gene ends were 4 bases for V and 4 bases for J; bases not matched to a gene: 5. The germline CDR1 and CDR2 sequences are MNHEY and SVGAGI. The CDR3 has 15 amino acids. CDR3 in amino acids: CASSFTGGGYNEQFF. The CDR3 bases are TGTGCCAGCAGTTTCACAGGGGGCGGGTACAATGAGCAGTTCTTC.

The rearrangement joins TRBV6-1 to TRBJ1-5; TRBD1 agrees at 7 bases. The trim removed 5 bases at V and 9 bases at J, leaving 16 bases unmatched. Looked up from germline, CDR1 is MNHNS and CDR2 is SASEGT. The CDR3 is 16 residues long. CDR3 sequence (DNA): TGTGCCAGCAGTAAAAGGGGACAGCGCAGTATGGTGCCCCAGCATTTT. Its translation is CASSKRGQRSMVPQHF.

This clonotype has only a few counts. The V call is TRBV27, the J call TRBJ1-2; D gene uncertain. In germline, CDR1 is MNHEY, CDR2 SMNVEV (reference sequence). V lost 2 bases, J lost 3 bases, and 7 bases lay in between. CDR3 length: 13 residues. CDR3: CASSLRADYGYTF. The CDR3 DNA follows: TGTGCCAGCAGTTTAAGAGCGGACTATGGCTACACCTTC.

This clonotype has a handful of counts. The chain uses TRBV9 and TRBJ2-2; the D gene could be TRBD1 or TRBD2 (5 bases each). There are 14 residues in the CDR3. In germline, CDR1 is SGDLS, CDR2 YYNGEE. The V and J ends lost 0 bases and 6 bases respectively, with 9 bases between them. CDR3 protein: CASSVEGRSGELFF. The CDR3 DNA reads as TGTGCCAGCAGCGTAGAGGGACGGTCCGGGGAGCTGTTTTTT.

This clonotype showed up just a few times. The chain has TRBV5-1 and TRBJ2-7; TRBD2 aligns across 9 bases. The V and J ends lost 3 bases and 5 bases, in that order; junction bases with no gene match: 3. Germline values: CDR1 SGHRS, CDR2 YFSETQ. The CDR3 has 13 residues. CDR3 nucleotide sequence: TGCGCCAGCAGCTCCGGGACTAGCAACGAGCAGTACTTC. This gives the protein CASSSGTSNEQYF.

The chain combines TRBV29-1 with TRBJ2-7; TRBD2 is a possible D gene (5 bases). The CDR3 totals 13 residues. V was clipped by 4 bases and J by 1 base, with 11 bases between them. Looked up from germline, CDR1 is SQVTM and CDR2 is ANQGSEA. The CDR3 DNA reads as TGCAGCGTTGTTCCGGAGGCTTCCTACGAGCAGTACTTC. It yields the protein CSVVPEASYEQYF.

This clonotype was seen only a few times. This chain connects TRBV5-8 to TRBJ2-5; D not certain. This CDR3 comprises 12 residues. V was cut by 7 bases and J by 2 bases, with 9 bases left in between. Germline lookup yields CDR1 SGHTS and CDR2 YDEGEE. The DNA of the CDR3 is TGTGCCAGCCCCACGCAACAAGAGACCCAGTACTTC. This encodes CASPTQQETQYF.